The T cell receptor beta chain described here comes from a study of T-cell memory formation after mild COVID-19. On the study more broadly: For the most part, TCR clusters were specific to one donor. General study findings and limits: Whether second-wave clones peaking at day 37 were SARS-CoV-2 specific went unconfirmed. Clones that shrank (day 15 to 85) were balanced CD4/CD8, whereas later expanders leaned CD4+.

Via MiXCR, TCRdb re-called the 5' RACE reads, giving one row per CDR3 protein. The sample lists around 200,000 distinct CDR3 sequences; roughly a fifth were seen once. After removal of 6 bases from V and 0 bases from J, the junction contained 5 bases not matched to a gene. Germline CDR1 SGHRS, CDR2 YFSETQ. The CDR3 covers 15 residues. In this sample, this clonotype turned up a few times. Its antigen is still unknown. This rearrangement joins TRBV5-1 to TRBJ2-7, with 11 bases aligning to TRBD2. The receptor was isolated from an adult woman who had mild COVID-19 (a few samples of this study predate the infection). Cell type and time point are not known. Sequencing input: PBMCs or a T cell subset sorted from them (not recorded which). This chain's CDR3 is CASKKGTSGSYEQYF. The CDR3 DNA sequence: TGCGCCAGCAAAAAAGGGACTAGCGGCTCCTACGAGCAGTACTTC.